The following is a T cell receptor beta chain sequence with its context. This clone was observed a single time. Its recognized antigen is unknown. It has no much larger one-base neighbor in the sample; base qualities were not kept. Here V drops 6 bases and J drops 1 base, and the junction holds 6 bases not matched to any gene. As encoded in the germline V gene (reference sequence), CDR1 is MNHEY while CDR2 is SMNVEV. Measured from the cysteine to the phenylalanine, the CDR3 is 17 residues long. The CDR3 DNA has 51 bases and is translated from base 1. The data are from a study of blood T cell repertoires in COVID-19 (dated by TCRdb to the early 2020s). Broadly, across the study: The collaborator samples originated in the United States, Italy and Spain and spanned the acute and convalescent phases of COVID-19. The material from the prospective study consisted of cDNA or gDNA derived from T cells, B-cell-depleted T cells, or PBMCs. Deeply sampled blood TCRbeta repertoires from subjects exposed to, actively infected with, or recovered from COVID-19 were included in the dataset. The repertoires were released in a freely available public database intended as a resource for research on the immune response to SARS-CoV-2. Samples were obtained from the ongoing ImmuneRACE study (first 160 participants) and from about 1,300 subjects provided by 6 global collaborators. The sample metadata nearly always contained a de-identified subject ID, COVID-19 status, age in years and sex. Where available, HLA class I and class II types were obtained from metadata supplied by the sample provider rather than from assay-based typing. General conclusions and limits of the study: Clinical and demographic metadata were provided uncurated, with the amount varying by source and participant.

The immunoSEQ Assay, a bias-controlled multiplex PCR, was used to amplify TCRbeta CDR3 regions from genomic DNA. Regarding the original processing steps: Nucleated cell counts per sample were estimated from amplification of reference gene primers within the assay. Sequence reads were collapsed and filtered to measure the absolute abundance of every unique TCRbeta CDR3 rearrangement. For each sample, productive Simpson clonality was calculated as the square root of Simpson's diversity index across productive rearrangements. TCRdb re-hosts the immuneACCESS table, in-frame sequences only. Its copies lack some clones; in the studies checked, an unresolved V gene accounts for under half of them, and the cause for the rest is not known. V and J calls and clone size come straight from that table; D and trimming were deduced from the DNA. Across this sample there are about 170,000 clones, with around 86% seen only once. The ten most abundant clones make up around 0.63% of the sample.

One collaborating source in Seattle enrolled patients while the patients were actively infected and followed the patients over time throughout the course of disease. The collaborating institutions used their own protocols to collect whole blood in K2EDTA tubes. For TCRbeta analysis, collaborators shipped samples as frozen whole blood, isolated PBMCs, or DNA extracted from either of those sample types. The receptor comes from a man aged 55 to 69 with COVID-19, enrolled during active disease. In this chain, TRBV27 is recombined with TRBJ2-2; 12 central nucleotides agree with TRBD2. Sequences were obtained from peripheral blood. The CDR3 protein: CASSLRTSGENTGELFF. DNA sequence: TGTGCCAGCAGCCTAAGGACTAGCGGGGAGAACACCGGGGAGCTGTTTTTT.